This T cell receptor (beta chain) was sequenced in a study of shared clonotypes between healthy human individuals. Study-wide context: Aged between 18 and 49, the donors were a couple of women and three men. Per donor, three plates held CD4 naive cells, three held CD4 memory, two held CD8 naive and one held CD8 memory.

As to this clone: Its antigen remains unidentified.

Study-level findings and limits: Clonotype sharing among donors was thought likely to change with sequencing depth.

Assay used: immunoSEQ multiplex PCR; TCRdb lists only in-frame clones, some missing. The table has over a million clones, about 75% seen once; the top ten hold roughly 1.4%. Specimen: memory CD4+ T cells sorted from blood. Subset noted: CD45RA-negative fraction. The origin of this receptor is a man aged 18 to 30 in good health.

CDR3 loop: CASSSGSGELFF. Written as DNA, the CDR3 is TGTGCCAGCAGCTCCGGTTCCGGGGAGCTGTTTTTT. The gene calls are TRBV11-2 and TRBJ2-2; D is undetermined. CDR1 and CDR2 from the germline V gene are SGHAT and FQNNGV. The CDR3 covers 12 residues. Trimming shortened V by 4 bases and J by 6 bases, and 6 bases separated the two germline ends. Full variable domain (remainder filled in from reference TRBV11-2 and TRBJ2-2): EAGVAQSPRYKIIEKRQSVAFWCNPISGHATLYWYQQILGQGPKLLIQFQNNGVVDDSQLPKDRFSAERLKGVDSTLKIQPAKLEDSAVYLCASSSGSGELFFGEGSRLTVL.